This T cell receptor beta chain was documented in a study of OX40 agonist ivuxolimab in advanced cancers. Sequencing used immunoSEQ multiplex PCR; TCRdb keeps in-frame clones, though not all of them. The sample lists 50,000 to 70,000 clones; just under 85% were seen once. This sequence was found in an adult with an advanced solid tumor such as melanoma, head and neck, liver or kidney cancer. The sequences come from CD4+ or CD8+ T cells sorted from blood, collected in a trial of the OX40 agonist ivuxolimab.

The CDR3 region has the DNA TGTGCCAGCAGCTTAGCAGCAGGGGTCGGCGAGCAGTACTTC. Protein product: CASSLAAGVGEQYF. V is TRBV11-3 and J is TRBJ2-7; D perhaps matches TRBD1 (6 bases). The CDR3 extends over 14 amino acids. The V gene lost 1 base and the J gene lost 6 bases, with 13 bases spanning the gap. Germline V gene sequence: CDR1 SGHNT, CDR2 YENEEA.